This entry concerns a single T cell receptor (beta chain). This clone came up once. There is no known antigen for this receptor. Per-base qualities were not stored, and no clone one base away is much larger. Checkpoint therapy began 14 to 28 days after autologous transplant, with ipilimumab given at 1 mg/kg intravenously on day 1 of selected weeks. Nivolumab was administered at 3 mg/kg intravenously on day 1 of weeks 1, 4, 7, 10, and every two weeks through week 26. This Phase Ib clinical trial tested ipilimumab plus nivolumab, a combined checkpoint inhibition, as consolidation after autologous stem cell transplantation. These data belong to a study of ipilimumab plus nivolumab after autologous stem cell transplantation (dated by TCRdb to about 2021). With regard to the full study: The median number of doses received by trial patients was four to six for ipilimumab and under 10 for nivolumab. Patients with high-risk diffuse large B cell lymphoma, mature T cell lymphoma, or multiple myeloma undergoing autologous transplant were enrolled in the trial. The intent-to-treat population of the trial consisted of approximately 35 patients. What the work shows at the level of the full study, not this receptor alone: The authors concluded that combined checkpoint inhibition appeared tolerable when used as consolidation after transplant. The authors stated that profiles of the T cell receptor repertoire, regulatory T cell phenotype and gut microbiota provided a biologic rationale for studying this approach further.

Library creation used the immunoSEQ multiplex PCR assay. As stored in TCRdb, this immuneACCESS dataset retains in-frame rearrangements with V and J assigned. A fraction of the clones does not appear; measured against another copy, unresolved V genes explain less than half of the discrepancy, and the remainder lacks a known reason. The sample contains 13,000 to 15,000 clones, around 74% of them found a single time. 8% to 13% of the sample is in the top ten clones. Including cysteine and phenylalanine, the CDR3 has 14 amino acids. Solely the CDR3 DNA is kept, with 42 bases framed from the first base. Recombination linked TRBV21-1 to TRBJ2-4; the table's D call, TRBD2, was not checked against the DNA. TRBV21-1 is tagged as a pseudogene. The source was PBMCs, collected in a trial of ipilimumab plus nivolumab as post-transplant consolidation. The sequence was obtained from a male donor with primary mediastinal lymphoma. The CDR3 loop reads CASSKTPLAAPTHF. The DNA reads as follows: TGTGCCAGCAGCAAAACCCCACTAGCGGCGCCCACGCACTTC.